This entry lists 12 T cell receptor beta chains sequenced from one sample in a study of T cell repertoires in cytomegalovirus infection. TCRdb redid the calling of the reads with MiXCR, one entry per CDR3 protein. This table has about 740,000 distinct CDR3 sequences, roughly 36% appearing once. Sequenced material: PBMCs. The source is a human donor in good health (CMV status not recorded). Some clones in this sample may be carry-over from other donors' samples.

This clonotype was seen only a few times. The chain is built from TRBV6-5 and TRBJ2-1, with TRBD2 as a possible D gene (5 bases). This CDR3 comprises 11 residues. V was shortened by 5 bases and J by 16 bases, with 15 bases between the two germline ends. From germline, CDR1 is MNHEY and CDR2 SVGAGI. The CDR3 DNA follows: TGTGCCAGCAGTACCCGGGATTCCCATTTCTTC. Translating gives CASSTRDSHFF.

This clonotype was seen at least ten times. The chain is built from TRBV12-3 or TRBV12-4 and TRBJ1-1; unclear D gene. V lost 9 bases and J 4 bases, leaving 9 bases between the germline ends. The CDR3 extends over 11 amino acids. The CDR3 spells CASSKGTEAFF. In DNA form, the CDR3 reads TGTGCCAGTTCGAAGGGCACTGAAGCTTTCTTT.

This clonotype appeared a few times. V usage is TRBV19 and J usage is TRBJ1-5; unclear D gene. V was clipped by 5 bases and J by 7 bases, with 21 bases between them. Per the germline V gene, CDR1 is LNHDA and CDR2 is SQIVND (reference sequence). The CDR3 is 16 residues long. The CDR3 loop reads CASSAPGERVGQPQHF. CDR3 nucleotides: TGTGCCAGTAGTGCCCCCGGGGAGCGGGTTGGACAGCCCCAGCATTTT.

This clonotype was seen more than once but under ten times. V and J are TRBV7-8 and TRBJ2-7; weak D call: TRBD1 (6 bases). Trimming stripped 4 bases from V and 1 base from J, with 23 bases between. There are 18 residues in the CDR3. Germline V CDR1 and CDR2: SGHVS, FQNEAQ. CDR3 region: CASSYSPIRGRTSYEQYF. As DNA, the CDR3 is TGTGCCAGCAGCTACAGTCCTATCAGGGGCCGGACGTCCTACGAGCAGTACTTC. The full variable domain, with the rest looked up from reference TRBV7-8 and TRBJ2-7, is GAGVSQSPRYKVAKRGQDVALRCDPISGHVSLFWYQQALGQGPEFLTYFQNEAQLDKSGLPSDRFFAERPEGSVSTLKIQRTQQEDSAVYLCASSYSPIRGRTSYEQYFGPGTRLTVT.

The gene calls are TRBV7-6 and TRBJ1-1; TRBD1 matches 8 bases. Per germline, CDR1 SGHVS and CDR2 FNYEAQ. CDR3 length: 12 residues. V gave up 5 bases and J gave up 11 bases; unmatched junction bases: 7. The CDR3 DNA reads as TGTGCCAGCAGCCAGCTACAGGGGGAGGCTTTCTTT. Translation gives CASSQLQGEAFF.

The V and J genes are TRBV19 and TRBJ2-7, with D perhaps TRBD1 (6 bases). The CDR3 sequence is 13 residues long. The germline gives CDR1 LNHDA, CDR2 SQIVND (reference sequence). Trimming removed 8 bases from V and 0 bases from J, with 11 bases in between. The CDR3 nucleotides are TGTGCCAGTCAAAGGGACAACTCCTACGAGCAGTACTTC. This sequence encodes CASQRDNSYEQYF.

This clonotype was seen a handful of times. The rearrangement uses TRBV6-1 and TRBJ2-5, with D unresolved. Per the germline V gene, CDR1 is MNHNS and CDR2 is SASEGT. The CDR3 consists of 11 residues. Trimming shortened V by 10 bases and J by 4 bases, and 10 bases separated the two germline ends. The CDR3 sequence is CATAWRETQYF. The CDR3 DNA follows: TGTGCCACTGCTTGGCGAGAGACCCAGTACTTC.

This chain joins TRBV2 and TRBJ1-4; D remains ambiguous. CDR1 and CDR2 (germline): SNHLY, FYNNEI. The CDR3 consists of 16 residues. With 2 bases removed from V and 4 bases from J, the gap between germline ends came to 14 bases. Written as DNA, the CDR3 is TGTGCCAGCAGTGAAAGGCTCCTCAGGATTAATGAAAAACTGTTTTTT. This codes for CASSERLLRINEKLFF.

This clonotype was counted once. This chain connects TRBV18 to TRBJ2-3; D gene unclear. The CDR3 runs 13 residues. Germline CDR1 is KGHSH and CDR2 is LQKENI. Trimming left V 4 bases short and J 6 bases short, with 11 bases between. The CDR3 reads CASSLQTADTQYF. The CDR3 DNA follows: TGTGCCAGCTCACTCCAGACGGCGGATACGCAGTATTTT.

The chain combines TRBV19 with TRBJ2-3; 9 bases line up with TRBD1. Germline V lookup: CDR1 LNHDA, CDR2 SQIVND (reference sequence). The ends lost 1 base at V and 4 bases at J; junction bases unmatched: 12. There are 18 residues in the CDR3. In DNA form, the CDR3 reads TGTGCCAGTAGTATAGTGTTTTTTGGACAGGGGAACGCAGATACGCAGTATTTT. Translated: CASSIVFFGQGNADTQYF.

This clonotype was recorded a few times. The gene calls are TRBV12-3 or TRBV12-4 and TRBJ2-1, with 8 positions matching TRBD2. The V segment lost 3 bases and the J segment 4 bases; nucleotides outside the gene matches: 2. This CDR3 is built from 14 residues. The CDR3: CASSFREGYNEQFF. DNA of the CDR3: TGTGCCAGCAGTTTCCGGGAGGGGTACAATGAGCAGTTCTTC.

Here the CDR3 reads CASSLRTLWGLRHETQYF. CDR3 coding DNA: TGTGCCAGCAGCTTACGTACTTTATGGGGGTTGAGGCACGAGACCCAGTACTTC. The rearrangement links TRBV7-9 to TRBJ2-5; D is tentatively TRBD1 or TRBD2 (5 bases each). Trimming took off 2 bases at V and 5 bases at J, with 24 bases between the two ends. The CDR3 covers 18 residues. Germline V lookup: CDR1 SEHNR, CDR2 FQNEAQ (reference sequence).